This T cell receptor beta chain originates from a study of regulatory T cells in long-lasting Graves disease. To make TCR beta libraries, researchers used iRepertoire HTBI primers and Arm-PCR of CDR3 regions. TCRdb processed the multiplex PCR reads anew with MiXCR; each CDR3 protein has one entry. The table includes 450,000 or so distinct CDR3 sequences, approximately 22% detected once. Time point of the sample: persistent/refractory GD, antithyroid drugs over 5 years with positive TRAb. The TCR library was made from RNA extracted from PBMCs. This clonotype has just a few counts. This CDR3 region has 15 residues. Trimming stripped 0 bases from V and 0 bases from J, with 6 bases between. CDR1 and CDR2 from the germline V gene are MNHEY and SVGAGI.

The clonotype originates from a female donor with Graves disease. The sample consisted of peripheral blood mononuclear cells (PBMCs), taken when the disease was refractory, from a patient treated with antithyroid drugs. This rearrangement joins TRBV6-5 to TRBJ1-3; D may be TRBD1 (5 bases). The CDR3: CASSYSGPSGNTIYF. In nucleotides, the CDR3 is TGTGCCAGCAGTTACTCGGGGCCCTCTGGAAACACCATATATTTT.